The 3 T cell receptor beta chains in this list originate from one sample, sequenced in a study of OX40 agonist ivuxolimab in advanced cancers. The table came from immunoSEQ multiplex PCR; TCRdb's copy has only in-frame clones and leaves some out. The table lists approximately 31,000 clones, approximately 85% of them singletons. Source: CD4+ or CD8+ T cells sorted from blood, taken in a trial of the OX40 agonist ivuxolimab. Every receptor here comes from an adult with an advanced solid tumor such as melanoma, head and neck, liver or kidney cancer.

This rearrangement joins TRBV30 to TRBJ2-1; 7 nucleotides agree with TRBD1. V was clipped by 3 bases and J by 10 bases; unmatched bases: 15. This CDR3 is 15 amino acids long. Germline-derived CDR1 and CDR2 are GTSNPN and SVGIG (reference sequence). CDR3: CAWSLRTGGGEEQFF. CDR3 nucleotides: TGTGCCTGGAGCCTTCGGACAGGCGGAGGAGAGGAGCAGTTCTTC.

The rearrangement uses TRBV11-2 and TRBJ2-7, with a possible D match to TRBD1 (6 bases). This CDR3 comprises 14 residues. V lost 1 base to trimming and J lost 2 bases, with 9 bases between them. Germline CDR1 and CDR2: SGHAT and FQNNGV. CDR3 DNA sequence: TGTGCCAGCAGCTTAGCAGGGGAAACCTACGAGCAGTACTTC. Translation: CASSLAGETYEQYF.

The chain is built from TRBV4-1 and TRBJ1-2; D is undetermined. The CDR3 spans 14 residues. Looked up from germline, CDR1 is MGHRA and CDR2 is YSYEKL. The V gene lost 0 bases and the J gene lost 4 bases, with 9 bases spanning the gap. The chain's CDR3 is CASSQEGTFYGYTF. The CDR3 bases are TGCGCCAGCAGCCAAGAAGGCACCTTCTATGGCTACACCTTC.